Here is one T cell receptor (beta chain) with its context. Its target is not known. The data were obtained in a study of T cell responses to AZD1222 COVID-19 vaccine. Findings and caveats of the study: When two AZD1222 doses had been given, Spike-specific TCR breadth and depth rose.

Timing groups of about 4 and about 12 weeks for second doses were pooled. Assay: immunoSEQ multiplex PCR; the TCRdb copy retains only in-frame clones and omits some. The table has under 150,000 clones, 65% to 90% seen once. The clonotype was recovered from an adult who received the AZD1222 COVID-19 vaccine. The material sequenced was peripheral blood, taken 28 days after the second AZD1222 dose.

The CDR3 protein is CASSWGTAYNSPLHF. As DNA, the CDR3 is TGTGCCAGCAGCTGGGGGACAGCATATAATTCACCCCTCCACTTT. The rearrangement joins TRBV11-2 to TRBJ1-6; 7 positions match TRBD1. Trimming cost V 4 bases and J 4 bases; bases outside gene matches: 4. CDR1 SGHAT and CDR2 FQNNGV come from the germline V gene. The CDR3 has 15 amino acids.